This TCR beta chain is from a study of patients and donors after allogeneic stem cell transplantation. There are a few counts of this clonotype. Germline CDR1 SEHNR, CDR2 FQNEAQ (reference sequence). The CDR3 totals 17 residues. The trim removed 8 bases at V and 2 bases at J, leaving 12 bases unmatched. TCRdb ran MiXCR on the RT-PCR reads and lists one entry per CDR3 protein. This table holds about a million distinct CDR3 sequences, roughly 18% found once. Sample: blood, either unsorted or a sorted T cell fraction (not recorded which). The chain combines TRBV7-9 with TRBJ2-2, with TRBD1 identical over 9 bases. The sequence was obtained from a human donor who was either an allogeneic HSCT recipient or a stem cell or donor lymphocyte infusion donor (not recorded which). It is not recorded whose cells these are; they may come from a transplant donor. The CDR3 here is CASGSLRTGVNTGELFF. The CDR3 DNA reads TGTGCCAGCGGCTCTCTCCGGACAGGGGTAAACACCGGGGAGCTGTTTTTT.